The TCR beta chain described here comes from a study of blood T cells in healthy people across ages. Isolation per sample recovered at least 7 million PBMCs. It was with a sample-barcoded 5' primer and a J-beta primer mix that a second PCR of roughly 7 to 12 cycles was run. Each CDR3 protein gets one entry after TCRdb re-called the 5' RACE reads with MiXCR. In the table there are about 1,500,000 distinct CDR3 sequences, under 30% of which are singletons. Germline values: CDR1 SGDLS, CDR2 YYNGEE. The CDR3 extends over 14 amino acids. The ends were cut back, 0 bases at V and 2 bases at J, with 7 bases in the middle.

The receptor comes from a woman aged 25 to 39 in good health. The sequencing sample was made of blood. The V gene is TRBV9, the J gene TRBJ2-3; possibly TRBD2 for D (5 bases). CDR3 sequence (DNA): TGTGCCAGCAGCGTAGGACTACACACAGATACGCAGTATTTT. As protein: CASSVGLHTDTQYF.